This T cell receptor beta chain is drawn from a study of shared T cell receptors in the human thymus. Here immunoSEQ multiplex PCR was the method, and the copy in TCRdb shows in-frame clones only, minus some. The sample has hundreds of thousands of clones; roughly 90% are singletons. The CDR3 covers 15 residues. The V gene's germline CDR1 is LNHDA and CDR2 SQIVND (reference sequence). V lost 6 bases to trimming and J lost 6 bases, with 17 bases between them. A further study also used this sample, focusing on human thymus T cells. As reported in that work: Donor material was obtained from healthy Finnish infants undergoing corrective surgery for congenital heart defects. Resections from corrective heart surgery supplied the thymus tissue. Thymic and blood repertoires appeared to carry a bias in their V and J gene usage. Related research reported highly overlapping thymic repertoires among unrelated individuals.

The sample consisted of thymocytes. This sequence was found in a boy under three years old with a congenital heart defect. This chain joins TRBV19 and TRBJ2-2, with unresolved D. Written as DNA, the CDR3 is TGTGCCAGTAGCCAGGAAGGTTTTGTGCCCGGGGAGCTGTTTTTT. Its translation: CASSQEGFVPGELFF.